This TCR beta chain derives from a study of blood T cell repertoires in COVID-19. Study overall: Spain, Italy and the United States supplied samples that represented acute and convalescent COVID-19. The cDNA or gDNA used as material had been derived from T cells, B-cell-depleted T cells, or PBMCs.

Worth noting for this clone: Relative to the germline gene, one junction end is altered; a read error may explain this.

In the study's own analysis: Reference gene primers were amplified, and this amplification served to estimate nucleated cell counts. This table comes from immunoSEQ multiplex PCR, and its TCRdb copy is limited to in-frame clones, with some not included. V and J calls and clone size are given by that table; D and trimming were obtained from the DNA. The sample records approximately 400,000 clones, more than 80% being singletons. The TCR comes from a middle-aged man with acute or convalescent COVID-19. The sequenced material came from peripheral blood.

The CDR3 sequence: CASSLAGGRYEQFF. CDR3 sequence (DNA): TGTGCCAGCAGCCTAGCGGGAGGGAGGTATGAGCAGTTCTTC. The chain has TRBV7-9 and TRBJ2-1, with 12 positions matching TRBD2. The CDR3 totals 14 residues. Germline V gives CDR1 SEHNR, CDR2 FQNEAQ (reference sequence).